This TCR beta chain was obtained from a study of blood T cells in healthy people across ages (dated by TCRdb to between 2014 and 2016). For the wider study: In model experiments, template switching captured roughly one uniquely barcoded TCR beta cDNA molecule for every two T cells. To track age-related changes in TCR beta repertoire diversity, the study relied on deep sequencing normalized with unique cDNA molecular identifiers. The donors were split into four age groups: young (average 16 years), middle-aged (roughly 39), aged (62) and long-lived (over 75). Donors of different ages were randomly distributed across sequencing lanes to avoid experimental bias. For two donors (one aged 18 to 29 and one aged 80 or older), the study analyzed two additional independent replicas of 1 million unique cDNA reads from the same blood draw.

The paper's findings and limits, for the study overall: The percentage of naive T cells measured by flow cytometry correlated strongly with observed TCR beta diversity. The long-lived group showed more naive CD4+ T cells, fewer expanded clones and increased TCR diversity than the aged group, suggesting age selection. Because profiling used bulk unsorted PBMCs, naive and antigen-experienced compartments could not be compared conclusively. Observed TCR beta diversity per million T cells fell roughly linearly with age, and a significant reduction was already apparent by age roughly 40. Estimates of total diversity from one million sequenced T cells were regarded as lower bounds and underestimates. Because donor CMV infection status was unknown, age-related changes in expanded clonotypes were potentially confounded.

The germline V gene gives CDR1 as MDHEN and CDR2 as SYDVKM. The CDR3 runs 12 amino acids, cysteine and phenylalanine included. Only CDR3 DNA is held: 36 bases, read in frame from base 1. Trimming removed 10 bases from V and 2 bases from J, leaving 11 bases between the germline ends. The library was prepared using 5' RACE. Sequencing was performed on an Illumina HiSeq 2500. A second PCR of roughly 6 to 11 cycles was run with a J-beta primer mix and a sample-barcoded 5' primer. A unique molecular identifier was introduced onto each TCR beta cDNA molecule by a template-switch 5' adaptor carrying 12 random nucleotides. Each sample yielded at least 3 million CDR3-containing paired-end reads. First-strand cDNA was synthesized from all RNA with the Mint cDNA synthesis kit, primed by a TRBC-specific oligonucleotide. All cDNA was treated with uracil-DNA glycosylase and then went through a first 18-cycle PCR with the universal primers M1SS and BC2_uni_R. The authors processed their data as follows. Normalization of each sample was performed by random selection of 1 million high-quality reads, each carrying a distinct molecular identifier. Reads with shared molecular identifiers were discarded instead of being binned into consensus sequences. MiTCR, set to a Q25 quality threshold and the strictest error-elimination algorithm, was used for CDR3 identification, clonotype clustering and error correction. A nonparametric unseen species model with Euler transformation was used to estimate a lower bound on total TCR beta diversity. TCRdb reran the public reads through fastp at Q25 and MiXCR, keeping productive beta chains. Entries that share a CDR3 protein sequence are merged under the most common genes and DNA. The V and J calls were determined by TCRdb, not by the authors. This sample lists over 950,000 distinct CDR3 sequences; less than 45% were detected once. Roughly 13% of the sample lies in the top ten.

Systemically healthy Caucasian individuals from Russia, 39 in total and aged roughly 6 to 90 years, were included as donors. Around 10 milliliters of peripheral blood were drawn from each donor into EDTA-treated Vacutainer tubes. Ficoll-Paque density-gradient centrifugation was used to isolate PBMCs, with at least 6.5 million per sample. Total RNA was extracted from PBMCs with Trizol reagent, with at least 6 micrograms obtained per sample. The percentages of naive CD45RAhigh/CD27high T cells were determined by flow cytometry on a PBMC aliquot from every donor. With regard to this clonotype: There is no known antigen for this receptor. Base qualities are missing; no much larger clone stands one base away.

This TCR was recovered from a man aged 18-30 years in good health. The chain uses TRBV28 and TRBJ1-2; no D segment can be confidently identified. Sequences were obtained from blood. CDR3 reads: CAIKPGNYGYTF. The nucleotide sequence reads as follows: TGTGCCATCAAGCCGGGGAACTATGGCTACACCTTC.